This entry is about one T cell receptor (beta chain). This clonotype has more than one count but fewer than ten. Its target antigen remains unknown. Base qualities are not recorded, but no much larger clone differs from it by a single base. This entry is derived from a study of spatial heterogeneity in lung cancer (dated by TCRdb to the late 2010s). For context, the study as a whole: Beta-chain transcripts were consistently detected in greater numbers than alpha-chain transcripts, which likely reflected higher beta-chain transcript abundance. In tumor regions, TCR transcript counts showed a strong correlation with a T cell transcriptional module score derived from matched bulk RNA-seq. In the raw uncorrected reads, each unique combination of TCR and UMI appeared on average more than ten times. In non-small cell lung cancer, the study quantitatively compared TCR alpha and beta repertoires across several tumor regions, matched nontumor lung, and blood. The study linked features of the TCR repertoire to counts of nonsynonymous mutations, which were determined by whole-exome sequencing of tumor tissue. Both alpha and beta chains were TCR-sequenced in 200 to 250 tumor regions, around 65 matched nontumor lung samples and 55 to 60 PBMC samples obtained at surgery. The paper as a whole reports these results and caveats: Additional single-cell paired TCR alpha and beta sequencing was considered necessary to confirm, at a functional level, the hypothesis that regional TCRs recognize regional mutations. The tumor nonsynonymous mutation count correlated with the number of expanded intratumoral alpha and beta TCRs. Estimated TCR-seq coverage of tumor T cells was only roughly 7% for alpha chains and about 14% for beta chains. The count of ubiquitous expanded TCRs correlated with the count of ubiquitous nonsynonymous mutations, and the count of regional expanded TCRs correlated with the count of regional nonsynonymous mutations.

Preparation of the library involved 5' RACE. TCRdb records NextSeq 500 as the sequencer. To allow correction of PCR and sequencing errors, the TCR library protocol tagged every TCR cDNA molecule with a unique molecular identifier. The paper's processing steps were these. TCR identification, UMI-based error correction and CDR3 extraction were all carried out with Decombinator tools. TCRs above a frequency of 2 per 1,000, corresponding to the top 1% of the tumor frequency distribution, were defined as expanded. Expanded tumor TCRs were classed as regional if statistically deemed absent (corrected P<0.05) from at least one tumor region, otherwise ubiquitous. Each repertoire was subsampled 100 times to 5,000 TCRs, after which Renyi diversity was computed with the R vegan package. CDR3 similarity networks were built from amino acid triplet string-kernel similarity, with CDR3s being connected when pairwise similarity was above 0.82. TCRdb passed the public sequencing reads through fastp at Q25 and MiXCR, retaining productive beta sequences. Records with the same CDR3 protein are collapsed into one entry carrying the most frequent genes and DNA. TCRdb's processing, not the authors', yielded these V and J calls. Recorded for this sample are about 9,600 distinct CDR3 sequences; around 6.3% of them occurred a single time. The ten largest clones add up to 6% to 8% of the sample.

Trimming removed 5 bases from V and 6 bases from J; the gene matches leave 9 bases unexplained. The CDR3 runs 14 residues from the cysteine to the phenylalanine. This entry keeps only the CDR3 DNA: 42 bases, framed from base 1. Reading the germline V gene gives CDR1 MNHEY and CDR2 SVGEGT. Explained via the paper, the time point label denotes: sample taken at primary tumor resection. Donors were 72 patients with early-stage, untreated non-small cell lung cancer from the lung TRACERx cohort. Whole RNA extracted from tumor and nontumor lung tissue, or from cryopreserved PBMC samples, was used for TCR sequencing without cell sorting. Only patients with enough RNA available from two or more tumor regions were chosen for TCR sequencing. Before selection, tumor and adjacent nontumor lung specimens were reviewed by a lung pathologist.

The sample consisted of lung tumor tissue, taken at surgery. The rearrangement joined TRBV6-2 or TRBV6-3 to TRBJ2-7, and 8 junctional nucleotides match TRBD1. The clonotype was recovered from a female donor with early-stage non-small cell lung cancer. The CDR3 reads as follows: CASSTKTGAGEQYF. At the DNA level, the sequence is TGTGCCAGCAGTACGAAGACAGGGGCGGGCGAGCAGTACTTC.